These T cell receptor beta chains were read from a single sample in a study of blood T cell repertoires in COVID-19. This table comes from immunoSEQ multiplex PCR, and its TCRdb copy is limited to in-frame clones, with some not included. Here the sample spans about 70,000 clones, approximately 85% being singletons. The sequenced material came from peripheral blood. Source of these receptors: a man older than 75 with acute or convalescent COVID-19. CDR3s include the opening cysteine and the closing phenylalanine or tryptophan. D genes are given only for firm matches. Where a row states a size, it is once, few, many or the class of an expanded clone; other rows omit it.

CDR3aa,CDR3nt,abundance,j_gene,d_gene,v_gene,len
CASSSRSNPGWEQYF,TGTGCCAGCAGCTCCCGAAGTAACCCAGGTTGGGAGCAGTACTTC,few,TRBJ2-7,-,TRBV7-9,15
CACMIRQGPPNYGYTF,TGTGCCTGTATGATCCGACAGGGACCCCCTAACTATGGCTACACCTTC,few,TRBJ1-2,TRBD1,TRBV30,16
CASSLQGGVNTEAFF,TGTGCCAGCAGCTTACAAGGCGGAGTGAACACTGAAGCTTTCTTT,-,TRBJ1-1,-,TRBV7-8,15
CATSDLQTTSNGVGEQYF,TGTGCCACCAGTGATTTGCAAACAACCAGTAACGGGGTAGGGGAGCAGTACTTC,-,TRBJ2-7,-,TRBV24-1,18
CSVEVQAGANVLTF,TGCAGCGTTGAAGTCCAGGCTGGGGCCAACGTCCTGACTTTC,-,TRBJ2-6,-,TRBV29-1,14
CASLAGRAIGQYF,TGTGCCAGCCTAGCGGGACGGGCTATTGGGCAGTACTTC,-,TRBJ2-7,TRBD2,TRBV19,13
CAWSVRGAWQPQHF,TGTGCCTGGAGTGTTCGGGGGGCATGGCAGCCCCAGCATTTT,-,TRBJ1-5,-,TRBV30,14
CASSYGGKETQYF,TGTGCCAGCAGTTACGGCGGCAAAGAGACCCAGTACTTC,-,TRBJ2-5,-,TRBV6-5,13
CASLGTGAGGYEQYF,TGTGCCAGTCTAGGGACAGGAGCTGGGGGCTACGAGCAGTACTTC,-,TRBJ2-7,TRBD1,TRBV19,15
CAWSVGHQNTEAFF,TGTGCCTGGAGTGTTGGACACCAGAACACTGAAGCTTTCTTT,-,TRBJ1-1,-,TRBV30,14
CASSFGALAGEKFF,TGTGCCAGCAGTTTTGGGGCCTTAGCGGGAGAAAAGTTCTTC,-,TRBJ2-1,TRBD2,TRBV28,14
CASGRGLRLVGTDTQYF,TGTGCTAGTGGCCGAGGCCTCCGACTAGTGGGGACAGATACGCAGTATTTT,-,TRBJ2-3,-,TRBV12-5,17
CASSRPSPNEQYF,TGCGCCAGCAGCCGGCCCTCGCCGAACGAGCAGTACTTC,-,TRBJ2-7,-,TRBV4-1,13
CASSWGTSGGELFF,TGTGCCAGCAGCTGGGGGACTAGCGGCGGGGAGCTGTTTTTT,-,TRBJ2-2,TRBD2,TRBV5-4,14
CASRGTTNTEAFF,TGTGCCAGTAGAGGGACAACGAACACTGAAGCTTTCTTT,-,TRBJ1-1,-,TRBV19,13
CASSPRTGVFGYTF,TGTGCCAGCAGCCCTCGGACAGGGGTGTTCGGCTACACCTTC,-,TRBJ1-2,TRBD1,TRBV5-6,14
CASSHDATGQPQHF,TGCGCCAGCAGCCACGACGCAACAGGTCAGCCCCAGCATTTT,-,TRBJ1-5,-,TRBV4-1,14
CASSPSPSGSTDTQYF,TGTGCCAGCAGCCCCAGCCCTAGCGGGAGCACAGATACGCAGTATTTT,-,TRBJ2-3,TRBD2,TRBV7-8,16
CASSSGIRGNEQFF,TGTGCCAGCAGCAGTGGAATTCGGGGCAATGAGCAGTTCTTC,-,TRBJ2-1,-,TRBV27,14
CASSLGQAQETQYF,TGCGCCAGCAGCTTGGGACAGGCCCAAGAGACCCAGTACTTC,-,TRBJ2-5,-,TRBV5-1,14
CASSFVSGLVGVETQYF,TGTGCCAGCAGTTTTGTTTCGGGACTAGTGGGAGTGGAGACCCAGTACTTC,-,TRBJ2-5,TRBD2,TRBV6-2/TRBV6-3,17
CATSVGASDANNEQFF,TGTGCCACCAGTGTAGGGGCTAGCGACGCCAACAATGAGCAGTTCTTC,-,TRBJ2-1,-,TRBV24-1,16
CASSLQQVATGNTIYF,TGTGCCAGCAGCCTACAACAGGTTGCGACTGGAAACACCATATATTTT,-,TRBJ1-3,-,TRBV11-2,16
CASSTGEIYEQYF,TGTGCCAGTAGTACCGGGGAAATCTACGAGCAGTACTTC,-,TRBJ2-7,-,TRBV19,13
CASSHAGVEAFF,TGTGCCAGCAGCCACGCGGGGGTGGAAGCTTTCTTT,-,TRBJ1-1,-,TRBV6-2/TRBV6-3,12
CASGGLNNEQFF,TGTGCCAGCGGAGGACTCAACAATGAGCAGTTCTTC,once,TRBJ2-1,-,TRBV11-2,12
CATGAGSNEQFF,TGTGCCACCGGGGCCGGAAGCAATGAGCAGTTCTTC,-,TRBJ2-1,-,TRBV24-1,12
CASSLPSSASYEQYF,TGTGCCAGCAGCTTACCATCTAGCGCTTCCTACGAGCAGTACTTC,-,TRBJ2-7,-,TRBV7-2,15
CASSGNSRFEETQYF,TGCGCCAGCAGCGGAAACAGCCGCTTCGAAGAGACCCAGTACTTC,-,TRBJ2-5,-,TRBV5-1,15
CAWSSFRGGDSPLHF,TGTGCCTGGAGTTCTTTCAGGGGAGGGGATTCACCCCTCCACTTT,-,TRBJ1-6,-,TRBV30,15
CASTPPGGLQETQYF,TGTGCCAGCACCCCCCCGGGGGGCCTCCAAGAGACCCAGTACTTC,once,TRBJ2-5,-,TRBV11-3,15
CASSKLSGKDTQYF,TGTGCCAGCAGTAAACTCTCAGGGAAAGATACGCAGTATTTT,-,TRBJ2-3,-,TRBV6-5,14
CASRVSGDRGTEAFF,TGTGCCAGTAGAGTATCGGGGGACAGGGGCACTGAAGCTTTCTTT,-,TRBJ1-1,TRBD1,TRBV19,15
CASSQALPLREGQDEQFF,TGCGCCAGCAGCCAAGCCCTCCCTTTGCGGGAGGGCCAGGATGAGCAGTTCTTC,-,TRBJ2-1,TRBD2,TRBV4-1,18
CSASTRRETQYF,TGCAGTGCTAGTACTAGGAGGGAGACCCAGTACTTC,-,TRBJ2-5,-,TRBV20-1,12
CASSQAISYGYTF,TGTGCCAGCAGTCAGGCGATCAGCTATGGCTACACCTTC,-,TRBJ1-2,-,TRBV6-2/TRBV6-3,13
CASSHDSSASYEQYF,TGTGCCAGCTCTCATGACTCCTCCGCCTCCTACGAGCAGTACTTC,-,TRBJ2-7,-,TRBV18,15
CASSLEWGGNTQYF,TGTGCCAGCAGCTTAGAATGGGGCGGAAATACGCAGTATTTT,-,TRBJ2-3,-,TRBV11-2,14
CASSQGSGGLAEAFF,TGCGCCAGCAGCCAAGGTTCAGGGGGCCTTGCTGAAGCTTTCTTT,-,TRBJ1-1,TRBD1,TRBV4-3,15
CASSLVRAQETQYF,TGTGCCAGCAGCTTAGTGAGAGCTCAAGAGACCCAGTACTTC,-,TRBJ2-5,-,TRBV11-3,14
CASSERWGQGGSQPQHF,TGTGCCAGCAGTGAAAGGTGGGGGCAGGGTGGAAGTCAGCCCCAGCATTTT,-,TRBJ1-5,-,TRBV6-1,17
CASSPPGGTDTQYF,TGTGCCAGCAGCCCACCAGGGGGCACAGATACGCAGTATTTT,few,TRBJ2-3,-,TRBV9,14
CASSLARQGADTQYF,TGCGCCAGCAGCTTGGCCCGACAGGGTGCAGATACGCAGTATTTT,-,TRBJ2-3,TRBD1,TRBV5-1,15
CASSPYGQGAKETQYF,TGTGCCAGCAGCCCCTACGGACAGGGGGCAAAAGAGACCCAGTACTTC,-,TRBJ2-5,TRBD1,TRBV7-2,16
CASSYSPRGVVGYTF,TGTGCCAGCAGTTACTCTCCCAGGGGGGTTGTTGGCTACACCTTC,-,TRBJ1-2,TRBD1,TRBV6-5,15
CASGLGRAGSYNEQFF,TGTGCTAGTGGTTTGGGTAGGGCGGGATCCTACAATGAGCAGTTCTTC,-,TRBJ2-1,-,TRBV12-5,16
CASSWGDPTDTQYF,TGTGCCAGCAGTTGGGGGGATCCCACAGATACGCAGTATTTT,-,TRBJ2-3,-,TRBV27,14
CASSLWSAGSNYGYTF,TGTGCCAGCAGCCTATGGTCTGCAGGTTCTAACTATGGCTACACCTTC,-,TRBJ1-2,-,TRBV27,16
CASSQDPSAGGYEQFF,TGTGCCAGCAGCCAAGACCCTAGCGCCGGGGGATATGAGCAGTTCTTC,-,TRBJ2-1,-,TRBV3-1/TRBV3-2,16
CAWSVPAGGTDTQYF,TGTGCCTGGAGTGTGCCAGCGGGAGGGACAGATACGCAGTATTTT,-,TRBJ2-3,TRBD2,TRBV30,15
CASSLVSYRLAGSYEQYF,TGTGCCAGCAGCTTGGTGTCGTATCGACTAGCGGGATCCTACGAGCAGTACTTC,-,TRBJ2-7,TRBD2,TRBV7-8,18
CASSGGLAGPLYEQYF,TGTGCCAGCAGCGGCGGACTAGCGGGTCCGCTCTACGAGCAGTACTTC,-,TRBJ2-7,TRBD2,TRBV9,16
CASSQAAGLAGVNEQFF,TGTGCCAGCAGCCAAGCGGCGGGACTAGCGGGAGTAAATGAGCAGTTCTTC,-,TRBJ2-1,TRBD2,TRBV14,17
CSVDGTGHSYEQYF,TGCAGCGTTGACGGGACAGGGCACTCCTACGAGCAGTACTTC,-,TRBJ2-7,TRBD1,TRBV29-1,14
CASSSEQGAIAGANVLTF,TGCGCCAGCAGCTCCGAACAGGGGGCAATAGCTGGGGCCAACGTCCTGACTTTC,-,TRBJ2-6,TRBD1,TRBV5-1,18
CASSVGRGTYNEQFF,TGTGCCAGCAGCGTGGGGCGGGGTACATACAATGAGCAGTTCTTC,-,TRBJ2-1,-,TRBV9,15
CASKSVAGNTGELFF,TGTGCCAGTAAATCGGTAGCGGGGAACACCGGGGAGCTGTTTTTT,-,TRBJ2-2,TRBD2,TRBV19,15